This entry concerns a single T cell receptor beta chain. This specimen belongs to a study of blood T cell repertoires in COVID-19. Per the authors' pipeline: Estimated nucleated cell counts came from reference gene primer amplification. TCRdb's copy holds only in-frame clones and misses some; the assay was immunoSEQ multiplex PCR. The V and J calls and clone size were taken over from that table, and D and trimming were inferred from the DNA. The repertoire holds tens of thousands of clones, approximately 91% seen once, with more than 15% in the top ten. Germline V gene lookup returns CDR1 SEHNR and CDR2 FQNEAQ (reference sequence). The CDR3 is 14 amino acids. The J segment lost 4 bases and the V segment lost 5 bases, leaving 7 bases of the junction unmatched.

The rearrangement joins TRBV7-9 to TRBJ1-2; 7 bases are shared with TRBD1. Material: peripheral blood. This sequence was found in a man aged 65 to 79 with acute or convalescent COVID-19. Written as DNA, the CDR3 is TGTGCCAGCAGCAAACGGGACAGCGGCTATGGCTACACCTTC. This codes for CASSKRDSGYGYTF. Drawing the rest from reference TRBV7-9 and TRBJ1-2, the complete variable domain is DTGVSQNPRHKITKRGQNVTFRCDPISEHNRLYWYRQTLGQGPEFLTYFQNEAQLEKSRLLSDRFSAERPKGSFSTLEIQRTEQGDSAMYLCASSKRDSGYGYTFGSGTRLTVV.